Sequencing of this TCR beta chain was carried out in a study of control samples from healthy donors and cancer patients. Measured with immunoSEQ multiplex PCR; TCRdb has only the in-frame clones, and not every one. The profile shows about 130,000 clones, 80% to 95% of them singletons. This CDR3 comprises 16 residues. Germline V lookup: CDR1 SGHDT, CDR2 YYEEEE. V dropped 5 bases and J dropped 7; count of bases not matched to a gene: 11. The J gene is TRBJ1-6, the V gene TRBV5-6, with 8 bases identical to TRBD1. Sequenced material: blood. The sequence was collected from a man aged 18 to 29 in good health. The CDR3 nucleotides are TGTGCCAGCAGTCCCGCCACCGACAGGGGAAATTCACCCCTCCACTTT. This sequence encodes CASSPATDRGNSPLHF.